A single sample gave rise to the 28 T cell receptor beta chains below, sequenced in a study of T-cell reconstitution after alpha-beta-depleted transplantation in children (dated by TCRdb to about 2016). The label giving this sample's treatment or condition can be read as: allogeneic hematopoietic cell transplantation with graft depleted of TCRalphabeta T cells and CD19 B cells. Libraries were built with PCR. Instrument on record: Illumina HiSeq 2500. TCR libraries were prepared with molecular barcoding, using unique molecular identifiers to normalize TCRbeta repertoire quantification. TCRdb itself trimmed the public reads at Q25 with fastp, ran MiXCR and retained productive beta chains. Rows with one shared CDR3 protein collapse into an entry with the most common genes and DNA. Within this sample are 130,000 to 150,000 distinct CDR3 sequences, with 8.8% of them counted one time only. The leading ten clones occupy about a sixth of the sample.

The starting material was PBMCs, mostly from graft donor cells, obtained 180 days after TCRalphabeta/CD19-depleted stem cell transplant. These receptors all stem from a female patient aged 2-9 years who had a stem cell transplant for congenital amegakaryocytic thrombocytopenia, so the T cells may come from the graft donor.

As regards this clonotype: A single base separates this from a much larger clone, so it may be a read error. The V call is TRBV5-1, the J call TRBJ1-1; no clear D gene. The CDR3 spans 12 residues. Germline-derived CDR1 and CDR2 are SGHRS and YFSETQ. The V and J ends lost 4 bases and 5 bases respectively, with 9 bases between them. CDR3 coding DNA: TGCGCCAGCAGCCTACCGGGGACTGAAGCTTTCTTT. Protein product: CASSLPGTEAFF.

The table lists this clonotype with many counts. The V gene is TRBV7-2, the J gene TRBJ2-5, with 9 bases matching TRBD1. This CDR3 region has 13 residues. The germline V gene encodes CDR1 SGHTA and CDR2 FQGNSA. The junction had 7 bases not matched to a gene; V was cut back by 5 bases and J by 9 bases. The CDR3 DNA sequence: TGTGCCAGCAGCGCCCGGGACAGGGACGCCCAGTACTTC. It encodes CASSARDRDAQYF.

The V gene is TRBV13, the J gene TRBJ2-7, with D possibly TRBD1 on 6 matching bases. CDR3 size: 14 residues. Germline V lookup: CDR1 PRHDT, CDR2 FYEKMQ (reference sequence). V lost 1 base and J 3 bases, leaving 10 bases between the germline ends. The CDR3 sequence is CASSLAAGDYEQYF. The CDR3 nucleotides are TGTGCCAGCAGCTTAGCTGCAGGGGACTACGAGCAGTACTTC.

Note on this clonotype: A much larger clone lies one base from this, so it may be a read error. V is TRBV7-9 and J is TRBJ2-5, with D tentatively TRBD1 or TRBD2 (5 bases each). Germline V gives CDR1 SEHNR, CDR2 FQNEAQ (reference sequence). This CDR3 is built from 15 residues. The CDR3 region is CTSSITRDPGETQYF. CDR3 DNA: TGTACCAGCAGCATCACCCGGGACCCAGGGGAGACCCAGTACTTC.

A few counts support this clonotype. CDR3 DNA: TGTGCCAGCAGCTTTCTAGGAGCCTACGAGCAGTACTTC. Its protein product is CASSFLGAYEQYF. This chain links TRBV7-9 with TRBJ2-7; D call uncertain. The germline V gene has CDR1 SEHNR and CDR2 FQNEAQ (reference sequence). V lost 3 bases, J lost 2 bases, and 8 bases lay in between. The CDR3 consists of 13 residues.

This clonotype was detected a few times. The rearrangement joins TRBV5-1 to TRBJ2-3; TRBD2 agrees at 13 bases. The CDR3 sequence is 17 residues long. CDR1 and CDR2 from the germline V gene are SGHRS and YFSETQ. The V gene end was trimmed by 0 bases and the J gene end by 4 bases; junction bases not matched to a gene: 5. The CDR3 is CASSLARTSGGPDTQYF. As DNA, the CDR3 is TGCGCCAGCAGCTTGGCCAGGACTAGCGGGGGCCCAGATACGCAGTATTTT.

A few counts support this clonotype. The chain employs TRBV5-6 and TRBJ2-7, with a possible D match to TRBD1 (6 bases). V was trimmed by 1 base and J by 0 bases, leaving 14 bases between them. CDR1 is SGHDT and CDR2 is YYEEEE in the germline V gene. The CDR3 sequence is 16 residues long. CDR3: CASSLWGTPSSYEQYF. For the CDR3, the DNA is TGTGCCAGCAGCTTGTGGGGGACACCTAGCTCCTACGAGCAGTACTTC.

This clonotype has ten or more counts. This chain links TRBV10-3 with TRBJ2-3; D gene uncertain. Germline V gene lookup returns CDR1 ENHRY and CDR2 SYGVKD. There are 13 residues in the CDR3. The V gene lost 2 bases and the J gene lost 1 base, with 4 bases spanning the gap. CDR3 coding DNA: TGTGCCATCAGTGAGCCAGGCACAGATACGCAGTATTTT. As protein: CAISEPGTDTQYF.

The CDR3 spells CASSEAGISYNEQFF. CDR3 bases: TGTGCCAGCAGTGAAGCGGGTATCTCCTACAATGAGCAGTTCTTC. The chain employs TRBV9 and TRBJ2-1, with a tentative D call TRBD2 (6 bases). From germline, CDR1 is SGDLS and CDR2 YYNGEE. V lost 5 bases, J lost 0 bases, and 12 bases lay in between. The CDR3 extends over 15 amino acids.

This clonotype was seen many times. The chain recombines TRBV24-1 with TRBJ2-1; D unresolved. The CDR3 length is 14 residues. Trimming cost V 5 bases and J 5 bases, with 12 bases left between them. Per germline, CDR1 KGHDR and CDR2 SFDVKD. CDR3 nucleotides: TGTGCCACCAGTGGCCCCCCCGTCCACAATGAGCAGTTCTTC. As protein: CATSGPPVHNEQFF.

This clonotype was recorded many times. The CDR3 bases are TGTGCCAGCAGTTATACAGGGGGCACTGAAGCTTTCTTT. Protein sequence: CASSYTGGTEAFF. The chain uses TRBV5-4 and TRBJ1-1; 8 bases are a match to TRBD1. This CDR3 is built from 13 residues. The germline V gene encodes CDR1 SGHNT and CDR2 YYREEE (reference sequence). With 5 bases clipped from V and 4 bases from J, the junction kept 4 bases outside the gene matches.

This clonotype was recorded many times. The V call is TRBV6-5, the J call TRBJ2-2; 7 nucleotides match TRBD1. V shed 6 bases, J shed 2 bases, and the junction held 6 bases outside the gene matches. The CDR3 extends over 15 amino acids. Germline V lookup: CDR1 MNHEY, CDR2 SVGAGI. The CDR3 nucleotides are TGTGCCAGCAGCCCGACAGGGATAAACACCGGGGAGCTGTTTTTT. Protein sequence: CASSPTGINTGELFF.

Ten or more counts support this clonotype. The rearrangement joins TRBV10-1 to TRBJ2-3; 12 nucleotides line up with TRBD1. V was clipped by 10 bases and J by 4 bases; unmatched bases: 9. The CDR3 is 15 residues long. Germline V CDR1 and CDR2: WNHNN, SYGVQD (reference sequence). CDR3 loop: CATNRDRGRPDTQYF. The CDR3 DNA sequence: TGCGCCACCAACCGGGACAGGGGGCGCCCAGATACGCAGTATTTT.

This clonotype was seen ten or more times. The V gene is TRBV6-1, the J gene TRBJ2-7; 7 bases are a match to TRBD1. V was clipped by 4 bases and J by 5 bases; unmatched bases: 11. The CDR3 sequence is 15 residues long. The germline V gene has CDR1 MNHNS and CDR2 SASEGT. This CDR3 reads CASSGGTTGLNEQYF. In DNA, the CDR3 is TGTGCCAGCAGTGGGGGCACGACAGGGCTGAACGAGCAGTACTTC.

This clonotype was found a few times. This sequence joins TRBV7-2 and TRBJ2-1; D remains ambiguous. The CDR3 totals 13 residues. From germline, CDR1 is SGHTA and CDR2 FQGNSA. The ends were cut back, 1 base at V and 8 bases at J, with 9 bases in the middle. Here the CDR3 reads CASSLVAEDEQFF. The CDR3 coding sequence is TGTGCCAGCAGCTTAGTTGCCGAGGATGAGCAGTTCTTC.

This clonotype was seen ten or more times. The J gene is TRBJ1-4, the V gene TRBV6-5, with TRBD1 matching 8 bases. Germline-derived CDR1 and CDR2 are MNHEY and SVGAGI. Losses at the gene ends were 2 bases for V and 10 bases for J; bases not matched to a gene: 9. The length of the CDR3 is 15 residues. The chain's CDR3 is CASSYPDREGGKLFF. CDR3 nucleotides: TGTGCCAGCAGTTACCCGGACAGGGAGGGAGGAAAACTGTTTTTT.

V gene TRBV12-3 or TRBV12-4 combines with J gene TRBJ2-7; D remains ambiguous. The CDR3 is 12 amino acids. Trimming pared 3 bases from V and 2 bases from J, leaving 5 bases between. The CDR3 here is CASSFAAYEQYF. CDR3 nucleotides: TGTGCCAGCAGTTTCGCCGCCTACGAGCAGTACTTC.

The table lists this clonotype with many counts. The chain's CDR3 is CSASPDPYEQYF. The CDR3 coding sequence is TGCAGTGCTAGTCCAGACCCCTACGAGCAGTACTTC. The chain recombines TRBV20-1 with TRBJ2-7; D gene ambiguous. Germline-derived CDR1 and CDR2 are DFQATT and SNEGSKA (reference sequence). CDR3 length equals 12 residues. Trimming stripped 3 bases from V and 2 bases from J, with 8 bases between.

This clonotype was seen ten or more times. The genes are TRBV15 and TRBJ2-7; D is unresolved. The CDR3 sequence is 13 residues long. Per the germline V gene, CDR1 is LNHNV and CDR2 is YYDKDF (reference sequence). Trimming left V 1 base short and J 3 bases short, with 7 bases between. CDR3 sequence: CATSRGVDYEQYF. The CDR3 DNA reads as TGTGCCACCAGCAGAGGGGTGGACTACGAGCAGTACTTC.

The table lists this clonotype with many counts. V and J are TRBV28 and TRBJ1-4; D not resolved. CDR3 length: 15 amino acids. Per germline, CDR1 MDHEN and CDR2 SYDVKM. Trimming took 6 bases from V and 0 from J, leaving 11 bases between them. CDR3 sequence: CASSHQTPTNEKLFF. The CDR3 nucleotides are TGTGCCAGCAGCCACCAGACTCCAACTAATGAAAAACTGTTTTTT.

The chain links TRBV28 to TRBJ2-3; the D gene is possibly TRBD2 (5 bases). The germline V gene encodes CDR1 MDHEN and CDR2 SYDVKM. V lost 3 bases and J 5 bases, leaving 15 bases between the germline ends. This CDR3 region has 15 residues. The CDR3 here is CASSFASRVQDTQYF. The CDR3, as DNA: TGTGCCAGCAGTTTCGCGTCGAGGGTACAAGATACGCAGTATTTT.

At least ten counts were recorded for this clonotype. The V call is TRBV12-3 or TRBV12-4, the J call TRBJ1-1, with 9 positions matching TRBD1. This CDR3 spans 14 amino acids. Germline trimming cut 4 bases from V and 4 bases from J; bases unmatched to any gene: 4. The CDR3 region has the DNA TGTGCCAGCAGTTCCCGGGACAGGGTCACTGAAGCTTTCTTT. Protein product: CASSSRDRVTEAFF.

This clonotype was counted at least ten times. V usage is TRBV20-1 and J usage is TRBJ2-3; 11 bases line up with TRBD2. J was trimmed by 1 base and V by 3 bases; bases with no gene match: 6. Germline CDR1 DFQATT, CDR2 SNEGSKA (reference sequence). The CDR3 contains 16 residues. As DNA, the CDR3 is TGCAGTGCTAGGACTAGCGGGAAACAAGGCACAGATACGCAGTATTTT. Amino acids: CSARTSGKQGTDTQYF.

The chain couples TRBV5-1 to TRBJ2-2; the match to TRBD1 covers 10 bases. The V and J ends lost 0 bases and 6 bases, in that order; junction bases with no gene match: 5. This CDR3 comprises 16 residues. Germline V CDR1 and CDR2: SGHRS, YFSETQ. The CDR3 here is CASSLAPTGGPGELFF. DNA of the CDR3: TGCGCCAGCAGCTTGGCCCCGACAGGGGGCCCCGGGGAGCTGTTTTTT.

This clonotype was observed a few times. The genes are TRBV12-3 or TRBV12-4 and TRBJ2-1, with 12 bases identical to TRBD2. J gave up 6 bases and V 9 bases, and 18 bases lay outside the gene matches. The CDR3 totals 18 residues. The chain's CDR3 is CASKPTSGRRMGSNEQFF. As DNA, the CDR3 is TGTGCCAGTAAGCCGACTAGCGGGAGACGAATGGGGTCCAATGAGCAGTTCTTC.

Ten or more counts support this clonotype. The chain is built from TRBV24-1 and TRBJ2-3, with D hard to call. The CDR3 runs 15 residues. The V gene's germline CDR1 is KGHDR and CDR2 SFDVKD. V lost 2 bases and J lost 4, with 12 bases in between. CDR3 nucleotide sequence: TGTGCCACCAGTGATTCCTCTCGGCTCGCAGATACGCAGTATTTT. Its protein product is CATSDSSRLADTQYF.

This clonotype was found a few times. Germline is not matched at one junction end, which may reflect a read error. The J gene is TRBJ2-7, the V gene TRBV5-1; D unresolved. Germline CDR1 reads SGHRS; CDR2 reads YFSETQ. The CDR3 loop spans 12 amino acids. The CDR3 spells CASILIGDEQYF. In DNA form, the CDR3 reads TGCGCCAGCATCTTGATAGGAGACGAGCAGTACTTC. The variable domain in full, with the rest retrieved from reference TRBV5-1 and TRBJ2-7, is KAGVTQTPRYLIKTRGQQVTLSCSPISGHRSVSWYQQTPGQGLQFLFEYFSETQRNKGNFPGRFSGRQFSNSRSEMNVSTLELGDSALYLCASILIGDEQYFGPGTRLTVT.

On this clonotype: The junction shows a germline mismatch at one end, possibly a read error. V is TRBV28 and J is TRBJ2-3; D not certain. The germline CDR1 and CDR2 sequences are MDHEN and SYDVKM. The CDR3 totals 12 residues. CDR3 DNA: TGTGCCAGCAATTTACCGAGAGATACGCAGTATTTT. It specifies CASNLPRDTQYF.